This T cell receptor (beta chain) was captured in a study of regulatory T cells in long-lasting Graves disease. Study results and caveats: Persistent Graves' patients showed a TCR diversity that was lower than that of newly diagnosed ones.

Noted time point: newly diagnosed GD, antithyroid drugs for less than 3 months. The authors made the TCR library using RNA they extracted from PBMCs. American Thyroid Association guidelines defined how Graves' disease was diagnosed. This clonotype was seen a handful of times. Its antigen is still unknown. Arm-PCR of CDR3 regions with iRepertoire HTBI primers generated TCR beta libraries. In TCRdb, the multiplex PCR reads were re-called with MiXCR into one record per CDR3 protein. The sample has about 460,000 distinct CDR3 sequences, approximately 15% seen once. Germline CDR1 SGHVS, CDR2 FNYEAQ. The length of the CDR3 is 12 residues. Trimming removed 10 bases at V and 9 bases at J, with 15 bases between. A further study also used this sample, focusing on T cells in Graves' hyperthyroidism and ophthalmopathy. From that paper: Ophthalmopathy could be told apart from stable hyperthyroidism with a 13 V-J model.

The material sequenced was peripheral blood mononuclear cells (PBMCs), taken at new diagnosis, from a patient treated with antithyroid drugs. The sequence came from a woman aged 45-59 years with Graves disease. The genes are TRBV7-6 and TRBJ1-4, with D perhaps TRBD1 (5 bases). CDR3 nucleotide sequence: TGTGCCACCGCCCTCAGGGTGAAAAAACTGTTTTTT. Residues: CATALRVKKLFF.